Below, 15 T cell receptor beta chains from the same sample are listed, as sequenced in a study of blood T cell repertoires in COVID-19. Method: immunoSEQ multiplex PCR; TCRdb's copy keeps in-frame clones and lacks some. In the table there are under 150,000 clones, around 89% of which are singletons. Sequencing input: peripheral blood. Every receptor here comes from a human donor in a cohort sampled during active COVID-19.

The chain has TRBV7-8 and TRBJ2-7, with TRBD2 matching over 12 bases. CDR3 length: 15 amino acids. CDR1 SGHVS and CDR2 FQNEAQ come from the germline V gene. Unmatched junction bases numbered 6, after V lost 5 bases and J lost 4 bases. The CDR3 bases are TGTGCCAGCAGCCGAGGACTAGCGGGGATATACGAGCAGTACTTC. This codes for CASSRGLAGIYEQYF.

The rearrangement uses TRBV5-4 and TRBJ1-4, with D possibly TRBD1 on 5 matching bases. The CDR3 is 15 residues long. Germline V gives CDR1 SGHNT, CDR2 YYREEE (reference sequence). V lost 2 bases to trimming and J lost 8 bases, with 16 bases between them. The CDR3 loop is CASSLSGWGAEKLFF. CDR3 DNA sequence: TGTGCCAGCAGCTTATCCGGGTGGGGCGCAGAAAAACTGTTTTTT.

The chain uses TRBV6-5 and TRBJ2-7, with TRBD2 matching over 9 bases. V lost 2 bases, J lost 2 bases, and 4 bases stayed unmatched. The CDR3 has 15 amino acids. Germline-derived CDR1 and CDR2 are MNHEY and SVGAGI. The CDR3 protein is CASSYEAGGPYEQYF. The CDR3 nucleotides are TGTGCCAGCAGTTACGAAGCGGGGGGACCCTACGAGCAGTACTTC.

CDR3 sequence (DNA): TGTGCCAGCAGCCTCGACAGCTTAGGTGAAAAACTGTTTTTT. It encodes CASSLDSLGEKLFF. J is TRBJ1-4 and V is TRBV5-5; D may be TRBD1 (5 bases). Germline assignment: CDR1 SGHKS and CDR2 YYEKEE (reference sequence). This CDR3 is built from 14 residues. The V gene lost 4 bases and the J gene lost 7 bases, with 14 bases spanning the gap. The complete variable domain, with remaining parts taken from reference TRBV5-5 and TRBJ1-4, reads DAGVTQSPTHLIKTRGQQVTLRCSPISGHKSVSWYQQVLGQGPQFIFQYYEKEERGRGNFPDRFSARQFPNYSSELNVNALLLGDSALYLCASSLDSLGEKLFFGSGTQLSVL.

The genes are TRBV6-5 and TRBJ2-7; D is possibly TRBD2 (6 bases). The germline gives CDR1 MNHEY, CDR2 SVGAGI. V dropped 6 bases and J dropped 2 bases, with 11 bases sitting between them. The CDR3 is 13 residues long. The chain's CDR3 is CASRPGGPYEQYF. The DNA for the CDR3 is TGTGCCAGCAGGCCCGGGGGACCCTACGAGCAGTACTTC.

This clone has only one observation. DNA of the CDR3: TGTGCCAGCAGCTTGCGCGCGGACTATAATTCACCCCTCCACTTT. It encodes CASSLRADYNSPLHF. This chain joins TRBV5-5 and TRBJ1-6; D ambiguous. The V and J ends lost 1 base and 3 bases respectively, with 8 bases between them. Germline values: CDR1 SGHKS, CDR2 YYEKEE (reference sequence). The CDR3 is 15 amino acids.

DNA for the CDR3: TGCGCCAGCAGCCCCGGGGGGACAGGGAACACTGAAGCTTTCTTT. Its translation: CASSPGGTGNTEAFF. The rearrangement uses TRBV5-1 and TRBJ1-1; the match to TRBD1 covers 8 bases. Germline CDR1 and CDR2: SGHRS and YFSETQ. V was clipped by 4 bases and J by 1 base; unmatched bases: 6. CDR3 length: 15 residues.

This chain joins TRBV5-5 and TRBJ2-3, with 12 nucleotides matching TRBD2. The CDR3 runs to 15 residues. Germline CDR1 reads SGHKS; CDR2 reads YYEKEE (reference sequence). The V gene end was trimmed by 4 bases and the J gene end by 6 bases; junction bases not matched to a gene: 6. CDR3 loop: CASSPPTSGGDTQYF. CDR3 sequence (DNA): TGTGCCAGCAGCCCTCCGACTAGCGGGGGTGATACGCAGTATTTT.

A single count supports this clone. This chain joins TRBV19 and TRBJ1-5; 9 bases match TRBD1. CDR1 and CDR2 from the germline V gene are LNHDA and SQIVND (reference sequence). Trimming took 5 bases from V and 4 from J; bases not matched to a gene: 9. The CDR3 consists of 16 residues. CDR3 DNA sequence: TGTGCCAGTAGTCATGGGACAGGGCGATTTAATCAGCCCCAGCATTTT. Its translation: CASSHGTGRFNQPQHF.

This chain uses TRBV7-9 with TRBJ2-7, with D unresolved. This CDR3 spans 13 amino acids. Looked up from germline, CDR1 is SEHNR and CDR2 is FQNEAQ (reference sequence). The germline V and J ends were trimmed by 3 bases and 3 bases, with 9 bases remaining between them. The CDR3 sequence: CASSLTDNYEQYF. The CDR3 nucleotides are TGTGCCAGCAGCTTGACCGACAACTACGAGCAGTACTTC.

This chain links TRBV27 with TRBJ2-7; 10 nucleotides agree with TRBD1. CDR1 and CDR2 from the germline V gene are MNHEY and SMNVEV (reference sequence). The ends lost 5 bases at V and 2 bases at J; junction bases unmatched: 9. The CDR3 contains 16 residues. CDR3 bases: TGTGCCAGCAGTCCCTTGACAGGGGGCTCTCCCTACGAGCAGTACTTC. Translation: CASSPLTGGSPYEQYF.

This chain uses TRBV18 with TRBJ2-5; TRBD1 agrees at 10 bases. Germline assignment: CDR1 KGHSH and CDR2 LQKENI. V lost 0 bases, J lost 5 bases, and 6 bases stayed unmatched. The CDR3 totals 16 residues. The CDR3: CASSPPGTGVRETQYF. The CDR3, as DNA: TGTGCCAGCTCACCACCAGGGACAGGGGTTCGTGAGACCCAGTACTTC.

The rearrangement joins TRBV5-1 to TRBJ1-2; 12 bases map to TRBD1. Germline V lookup: CDR1 SGHRS, CDR2 YFSETQ. J gave up 4 bases and V 4 bases, and 5 bases lay outside the gene matches. There are 15 residues in the CDR3. Here the CDR3 DNA reads TGCGCCAGCAGCGCGGGACAGGGGGCAATCTATGGCTACACCTTC. Translation gives CASSAGQGAIYGYTF.

The chain couples TRBV7-9 to TRBJ1-4; D possibly corresponds to TRBD1 (6 bases). The CDR3 totals 16 residues. The germline V gene encodes CDR1 SEHNR and CDR2 FQNEAQ (reference sequence). Trimming stripped 5 bases from V and 8 bases from J, with 21 bases between. CDR3 sequence reads: CASSPNQGTPYEKLFF. The CDR3 nucleotides are TGTGCCAGCAGCCCGAATCAGGGGACCCCTTACGAAAAACTGTTTTTT.

This clone was picked up a small number of times. The V gene is TRBV29-1, the J gene TRBJ2-7; D perhaps matches TRBD1 (6 bases). The CDR3 extends over 13 amino acids. Germline CDR1 is SQVTM and CDR2 is ANQGSEA. V lost 3 bases to trimming and J lost 2 bases, with 11 bases between them. DNA of the CDR3: TGCAGCGTTGAGGACAGCCGTACCTACGAGCAGTACTTC. Translated: CSVEDSRTYEQYF.